The present T cell receptor beta chain was sequenced within a study of monozygotic twins with inflammatory bowel disease. Study conclusions and caveats: A single strong IBD-associated signal or clonotype was not supported by the findings.

Making cDNA involved eight separate reactions per sample. TCRdb reprocessed the 5' RACE reads, keeping one entry per CDR3 protein, no DNA. This listing includes around 190,000 distinct CDR3 sequences. A note on this clonotype: Its antigen remains unknown.

The CDR3 is made up of 16 amino acids. The germline CDR1 and CDR2 sequences are SSHAT and FNYEAQ (reference sequence). The TCR was taken from a human donor with ulcerative colitis or Crohn's disease, or a healthy co-twin of an affected twin (not recorded which). Sequencing was performed on blood. This chain joins TRBV7-7 and TRBJ2-2; the D gene TCRdb calls, TRBD1, cannot be checked with no DNA. Here the CDR3 reads CASSLAGQGNTGELFF.